What follows describes a single T cell receptor beta chain. What it binds is unknown. The sample originates from a study of follicular helper T cells after annual influenza vaccination. Study outcomes and limitations: Each annual vaccination recalled recurring oligoclonal ICOS+CD38+ cTfh clonotypes.

Germline values: CDR1 SGDLS, CDR2 YYNGEE. With V trimmed by 4 bases and J by 6 bases, 13 bases remained unmatched. The length of the CDR3 is 17 residues. Assay: immunoSEQ multiplex PCR; the TCRdb copy retains only in-frame clones and omits some. The sample lists 12,000 or so clones; around 80% were seen once. Time point noted: 2015-2016 season, pre-vaccination. Blood volume per time point ranged from roughly 35 to 110 mL. This sequence was found in an adult who received the influenza vaccine. Here the sequenced sample was CXCR5+ CD38- circulating T follicular helper cells from blood, taken on the day of influenza vaccination. This sample's subset: circulating Tfh, non-naive CD4+CXCR5+PD-1+ (ICOS+CD38+ or ICOS-CD38-). V usage is TRBV9 and J usage is TRBJ2-2, with 9 bases fitting TRBD1. The CDR3 protein is CASSTRDRVSSAGELFF. The CDR3 DNA reads TGTGCCAGCAGCACCCGGGACAGGGTTTCTAGCGCCGGGGAGCTGTTTTTT.